Each of the 2 T cell receptor beta chains below was sequenced from the same sample in a study of blood T cells in healthy people across ages (dated by TCRdb to 2014 to 2015). Library creation used 5' RACE. For sequencing, an Illumina HiSeq 2500 was employed. A second PCR of roughly 7 to 12 cycles was run with a J-beta primer mix and a sample-barcoded 5' primer. TCRdb's own reprocessing of the public reads used fastp at Q25 and MiXCR and kept productive beta chains. Each record represents a unique CDR3 protein, reported with the most common genes and DNA among its rows. The sample table lists more than 1.4 million distinct CDR3 sequences, 42% of them with a count of one. Of the sample, roughly 8.2% is held by the ten largest clones. Sequencing input: blood. These receptors all stem from a woman aged 18-29 years in good health.

This clonotype was counted a few times. The rearrangement uses TRBV5-1 and TRBJ2-7; 9 nucleotides match TRBD2. The CDR3 totals 15 residues. Germline CDR1 is SGHRS and CDR2 is YFSETQ. With V trimmed by 0 bases and J by 6 bases, 7 bases remained unmatched. CDR3 protein: CASSLELAGVSEQYF. CDR3 coding DNA: TGCGCCAGCAGCTTGGAATTAGCGGGAGTGTCCGAGCAGTACTTC.

This clonotype was observed many times. This chain uses TRBV9 with TRBJ2-7; D is undetermined. Trimming took off 4 bases at V and 0 bases at J, with 11 bases between the two ends. The CDR3 has 14 residues. Germline lookup yields CDR1 SGDLS and CDR2 YYNGEE. The CDR3 spells CASSPRLLSYEQYF. The CDR3 nucleotides read TGTGCCAGCAGCCCCCGCCTCCTCTCCTACGAGCAGTACTTC.